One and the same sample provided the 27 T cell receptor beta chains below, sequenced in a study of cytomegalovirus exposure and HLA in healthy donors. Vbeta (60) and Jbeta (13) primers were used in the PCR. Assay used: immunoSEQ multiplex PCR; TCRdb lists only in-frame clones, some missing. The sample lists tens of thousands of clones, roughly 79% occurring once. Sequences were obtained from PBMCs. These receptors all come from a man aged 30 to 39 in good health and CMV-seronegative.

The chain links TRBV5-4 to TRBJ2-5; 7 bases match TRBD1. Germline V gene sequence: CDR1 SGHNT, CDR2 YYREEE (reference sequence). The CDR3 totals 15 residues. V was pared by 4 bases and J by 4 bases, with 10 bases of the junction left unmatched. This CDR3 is CASSPRQGAGETQYF. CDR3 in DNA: TGTGCCAGCAGCCCCCGACAGGGCGCTGGAGAGACCCAGTACTTC. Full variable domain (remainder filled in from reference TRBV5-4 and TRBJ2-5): ETGVTQSPTHLIKTRGQQVTLRCSSQSGHNTVSWYQQALGQGPQFIFQYYREEENGRGNFPPRFSGLQFPNYSSELNVNALELDDSALYLCASSPRQGAGETQYFGPGTRLLVL.

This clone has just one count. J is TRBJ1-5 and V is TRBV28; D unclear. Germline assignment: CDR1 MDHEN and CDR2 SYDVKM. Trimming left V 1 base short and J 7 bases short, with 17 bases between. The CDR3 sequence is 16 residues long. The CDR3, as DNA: TGTGCCAGCAGTTTATCAGGCAGTGGGTCCGAACAGCCCCAGCATTTT. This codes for CASSLSGSGSEQPQHF.

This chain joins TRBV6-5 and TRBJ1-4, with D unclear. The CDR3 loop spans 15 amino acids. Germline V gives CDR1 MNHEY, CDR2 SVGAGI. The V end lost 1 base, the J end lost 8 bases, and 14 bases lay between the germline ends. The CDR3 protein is CASSYLGLVEEKLFF. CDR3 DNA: TGTGCCAGCAGTTACTTAGGACTAGTGGAGGAAAAACTGTTTTTT.

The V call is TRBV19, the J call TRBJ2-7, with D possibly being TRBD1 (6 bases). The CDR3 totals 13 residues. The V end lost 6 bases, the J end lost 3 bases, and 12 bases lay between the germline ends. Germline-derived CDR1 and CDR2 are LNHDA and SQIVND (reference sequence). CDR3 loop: CASSQGFGYEQYF. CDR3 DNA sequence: TGTGCCAGTAGCCAGGGGTTTGGCTACGAGCAGTACTTC.

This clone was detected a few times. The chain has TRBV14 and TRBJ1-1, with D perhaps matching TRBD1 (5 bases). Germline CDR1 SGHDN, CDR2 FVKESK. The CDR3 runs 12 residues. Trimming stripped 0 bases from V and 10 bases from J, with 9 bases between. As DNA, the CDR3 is TGTGCCAGCAGCCAAGACCTGGGGCGAGCTTTCTTT. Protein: CASSQDLGRAFF.

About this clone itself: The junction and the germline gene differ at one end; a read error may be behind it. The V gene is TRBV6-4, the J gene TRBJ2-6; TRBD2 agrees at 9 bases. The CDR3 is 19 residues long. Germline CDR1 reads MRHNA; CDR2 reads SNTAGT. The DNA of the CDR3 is TGTGCCAGCAGTAACTCGTTCTCTAGCGGGACGACTGGGGCCAACGTCCTGACTTTC. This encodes CASSNSFSSGTTGANVLTF.

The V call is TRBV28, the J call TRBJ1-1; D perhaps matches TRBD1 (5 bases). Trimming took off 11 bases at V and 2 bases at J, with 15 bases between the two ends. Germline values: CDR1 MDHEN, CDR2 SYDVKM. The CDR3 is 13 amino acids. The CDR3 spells CALLDIVNTEAFF. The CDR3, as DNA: TGTGCCTTGTTGGACATTGTCAACACTGAAGCTTTCTTT.

CDR3 nucleotides: TGTGCCAGCAGCTTAGATGAACAGGTGGCCGAGCAGTACGTC. Translation: CASSLDEQVAEQYV. This chain connects TRBV7-9 to TRBJ2-7; D might be TRBD1 (5 bases). The CDR3 spans 14 residues. The ends were cut back, 1 base at V and 6 bases at J, with 13 bases in the middle. Germline loops: CDR1 SEHNR, CDR2 FQNEAQ (reference sequence).

DNA for the CDR3: TGTGCCAGCAGCTTAGATCTAGGGGGCGAGCAGTACTTC. Translating it yields CASSLDLGGEQYF. The rearrangement joins TRBV7-3 to TRBJ2-7; a weak D match, TRBD1 (6 bases). The CDR3 is 13 amino acids. Germline V CDR1 and CDR2: SGHTA, FQGTGA. V gave up 2 bases and J gave up 6 bases, with 11 bases separating them.

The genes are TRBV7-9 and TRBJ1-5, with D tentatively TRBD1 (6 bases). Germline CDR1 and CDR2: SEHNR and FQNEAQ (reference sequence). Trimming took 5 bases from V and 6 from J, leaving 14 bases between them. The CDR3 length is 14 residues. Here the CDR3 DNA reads TGTGCCAGCAGCGGTACAGGGATGGGTCAGCCCCAGCATTTT. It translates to CASSGTGMGQPQHF.

The CDR3 sequence is CASSLQTMNTEAFF. The CDR3 DNA is TGTGCCAGCAGCCTACAGACTATGAACACTGAAGCTTTCTTT. This chain connects TRBV21-1 to TRBJ1-1. TRBV21-1 is a documented pseudogene. The CDR3 is 14 residues long.

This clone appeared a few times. Here the CDR3 DNA reads TGCGCCAGCAGCTTGGACGCCAGTATGAACACTGAAGCTTTCTTT. Translating gives CASSLDASMNTEAFF. The gene calls are TRBV5-1 and TRBJ1-1; the D is unclear. The V end lost 0 bases, the J end lost 0 bases, and 9 bases lay between the germline ends. This CDR3 has 15 amino acids. The germline CDR1 and CDR2 sequences are SGHRS and YFSETQ.

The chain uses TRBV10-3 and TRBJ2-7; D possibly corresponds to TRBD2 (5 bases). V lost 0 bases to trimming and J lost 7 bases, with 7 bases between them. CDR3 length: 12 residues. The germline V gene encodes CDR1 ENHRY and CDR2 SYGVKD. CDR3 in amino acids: CAISESPGEQYF. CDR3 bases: TGTGCCATCAGTGAGTCACCGGGAGAGCAGTACTTC.

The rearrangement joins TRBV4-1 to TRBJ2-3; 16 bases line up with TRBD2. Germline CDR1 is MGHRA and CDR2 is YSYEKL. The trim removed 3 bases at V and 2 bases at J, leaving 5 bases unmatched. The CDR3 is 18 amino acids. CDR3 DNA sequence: TGCGCCAGCAGCCATGGAGGGACTAGCGGGAGGGACACAGATACGCAGTATTTT. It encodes CASSHGGTSGRDTDTQYF.

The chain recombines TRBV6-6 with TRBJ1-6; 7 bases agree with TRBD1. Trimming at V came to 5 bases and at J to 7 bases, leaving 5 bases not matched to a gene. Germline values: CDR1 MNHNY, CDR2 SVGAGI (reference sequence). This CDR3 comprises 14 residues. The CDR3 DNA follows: TGTGCCAGCAGTACCGGGACAGAAAATTCACCCCTCCACTTT. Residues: CASSTGTENSPLHF.

The CDR3 bases are TGTGCCAGCCTCACCCGGGGGACGCAAAACACTGAAGCTTTCTTT. This gives the protein CASLTRGTQNTEAFF. V and J are TRBV18 and TRBJ1-1, with TRBD1 as a possible D gene (5 bases). The CDR3 extends over 15 amino acids. V lost 8 bases and J lost 2, with 18 bases in between. The germline CDR1 and CDR2 sequences are KGHSH and LQKENI.

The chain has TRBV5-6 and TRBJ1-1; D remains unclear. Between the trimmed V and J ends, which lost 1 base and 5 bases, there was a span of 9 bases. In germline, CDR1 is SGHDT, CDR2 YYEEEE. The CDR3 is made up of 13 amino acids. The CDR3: CASSLSAGTEAFF. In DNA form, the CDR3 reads TGTGCCAGCAGCTTGTCGGCGGGGACTGAAGCTTTCTTT.

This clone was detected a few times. CDR3 in DNA: TGTGCCAGCAGCCCGGGACAGGGGTACACTGAAGCTTTCTTT. The encoded protein is CASSPGQGYTEAFF. This rearrangement joins TRBV13 to TRBJ1-1, with 10 bases that match TRBD1. Germline CDR1 reads PRHDT; CDR2 reads FYEKMQ (reference sequence). This CDR3 comprises 14 residues. Germline trimming cut 5 bases from V and 3 bases from J; bases unmatched to any gene: 3.

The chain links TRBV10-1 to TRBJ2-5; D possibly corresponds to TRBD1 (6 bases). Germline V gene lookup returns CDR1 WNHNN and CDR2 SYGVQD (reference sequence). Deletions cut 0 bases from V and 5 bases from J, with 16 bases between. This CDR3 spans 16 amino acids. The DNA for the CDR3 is TGCGCCAGCAGTGAGTCCCCCTTGCAGGGGTGGGAGACCCAGTACTTC. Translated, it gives CASSESPLQGWETQYF.

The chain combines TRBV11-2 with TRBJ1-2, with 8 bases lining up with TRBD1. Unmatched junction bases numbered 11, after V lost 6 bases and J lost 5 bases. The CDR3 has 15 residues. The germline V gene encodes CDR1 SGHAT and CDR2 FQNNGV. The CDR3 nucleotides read TGTGCCAGCAGGTCAACAGGGGGGAAGCATTATGGCTACACCTTC. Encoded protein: CASRSTGGKHYGYTF.

CDR3 nucleotide sequence: TGTGCCAGCAGCCAAGATTGGGGACAGGGTCAGTTCTTC. Protein: CASSQDWGQGQFF. This chain links TRBV4-2 with TRBJ2-1, with 9 bases identical to TRBD1. J was trimmed by 13 bases and V by 0 bases; bases with no gene match: 4. Germline V gene lookup returns CDR1 LGHNA and CDR2 YNFKEQ. There are 13 residues in the CDR3.

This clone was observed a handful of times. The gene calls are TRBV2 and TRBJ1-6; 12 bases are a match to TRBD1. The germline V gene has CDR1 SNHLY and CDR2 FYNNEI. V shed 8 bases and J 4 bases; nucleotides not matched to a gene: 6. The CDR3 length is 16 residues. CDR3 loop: CASAGTGGAYNSPLHF. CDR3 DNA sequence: TGTGCCAGCGCAGGGACAGGGGGCGCATATAATTCACCCCTCCACTTT.

CDR3 region: CASSLTSGGETQYF. CDR3 nucleotide sequence: TGTGCCAGCAGCTTGACTAGCGGGGGGGAGACCCAGTACTTC. J is TRBJ2-5 and V is TRBV5-4; 12 nucleotides line up with TRBD2. Looked up from germline, CDR1 is SGHNT and CDR2 is YYREEE (reference sequence). The V and J ends lost 1 base and 5 bases, in that order; junction bases with no gene match: 0. CDR3 length: 14 residues. The full variable domain, its missing parts supplied by reference TRBV5-4 and TRBJ2-5, is ETGVTQSPTHLIKTRGQQVTLRCSSQSGHNTVSWYQQALGQGPQFIFQYYREEENGRGNFPPRFSGLQFPNYSSELNVNALELDDSALYLCASSLTSGGETQYFGPGTRLLVL.

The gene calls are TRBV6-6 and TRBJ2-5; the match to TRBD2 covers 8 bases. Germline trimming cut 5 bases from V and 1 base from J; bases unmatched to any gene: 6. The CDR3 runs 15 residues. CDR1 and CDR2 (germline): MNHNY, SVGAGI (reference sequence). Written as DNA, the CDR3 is TGTGCCAGCAGTCCCCCCGGACTAGCCCAAGAGACCCAGTACTTC. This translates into CASSPPGLAQETQYF.

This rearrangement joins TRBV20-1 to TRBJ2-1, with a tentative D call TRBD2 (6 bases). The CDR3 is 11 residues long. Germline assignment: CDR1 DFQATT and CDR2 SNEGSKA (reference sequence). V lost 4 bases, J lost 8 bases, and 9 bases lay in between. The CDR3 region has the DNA TGCAGTGCTACCCAGCGGGATGAGCAGTTCTTC. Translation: CSATQRDEQFF.

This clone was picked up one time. The CDR3 reads CASSPQYLGSGGAYEQYV. CDR3 DNA: TGCGCCAGCAGCCCCCAGTACTTAGGCTCGGGGGGCGCCTACGAGCAGTACGTC. This chain links TRBV4-1 with TRBJ2-7, with TRBD2 as a possible D gene (7 bases). The V end lost 4 bases, the J end lost 2 bases, and 24 bases lay between the germline ends. The CDR3 sequence is 18 residues long. Germline V gene data show CDR1 as MGHRA and CDR2 as YSYEKL.

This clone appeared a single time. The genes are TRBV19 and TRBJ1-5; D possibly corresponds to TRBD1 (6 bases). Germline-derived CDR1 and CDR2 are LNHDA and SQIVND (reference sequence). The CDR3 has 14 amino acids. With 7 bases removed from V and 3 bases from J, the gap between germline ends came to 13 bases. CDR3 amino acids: CASTHRGANQPQHF. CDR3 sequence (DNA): TGTGCCAGTACCCATCGGGGGGCCAATCAGCCCCAGCATTTT.